This T cell receptor beta chain was captured in a study of T cell clones after liver transplantation. Study-level points and caveats: Low donor cell numbers restricted donor-reactive repertoire measurement in a couple of subjects. Compared with third party-reactive sequences, donor-reactive ones declined more, independent of withdrawal success.

Germline loops: CDR1 WNHNN, CDR2 SYGVQD (reference sequence). This CDR3 has 15 amino acids. Between the trimmed V and J ends, which lost 3 bases and 8 bases, there was a span of 17 bases. Only in-frame clones appear in the TCRdb table, and some are missing; sequencing was by immunoSEQ multiplex PCR. Seen here are roughly 100,000 clones, approximately 79% observed once, and the top ten hold 2.5% to 3.5%. As concerns this clone: Its specificity is not known.

V gene TRBV10-1 combines with J gene TRBJ2-1; the D gene is possibly TRBD1 (5 bases). Sequencing used CD4+ T cells from blood, obtained around 44 months after liver transplant. This TCR was recovered from a human patient who received a liver transplant. Some T cells may be the graft donor's. CDR3 coding DNA: TGCGCCAGCAGTGAACAGGATTCCGGTATGGATGAGCAGTTCTTC. Protein product: CASSEQDSGMDEQFF.